This T cell receptor (beta chain) was obtained from a study of T-cell memory formation after mild COVID-19. In its sample, this clonotype was seen many times. CDR3 length equals 19 residues. The germline CDR1 and CDR2 sequences are DFQATT and SNEGSKA (reference sequence). The V segment lost 3 bases and the J segment 0 bases; nucleotides outside the gene matches: 13. One entry per CDR3 protein results from TCRdb running MiXCR on the 5' RACE reads. The table shows about 190,000 distinct CDR3 sequences, with around 17% occurring only once. The receptor's source is an adult woman who had mild COVID-19 (a few samples of this study predate the infection). Cell type and time point are not known. Sequenced: PBMCs or a T cell subset sorted from them (not recorded which). J is TRBJ2-1 and V is TRBV20-1; 11 bases match TRBD2. Written as DNA, the CDR3 is TGCAGTGCTAGTCCTAGCTTCCTAGCGGGGGGACTCTCCTACAATGAGCAGTTCTTC. Encoded protein: CSASPSFLAGGLSYNEQFF.